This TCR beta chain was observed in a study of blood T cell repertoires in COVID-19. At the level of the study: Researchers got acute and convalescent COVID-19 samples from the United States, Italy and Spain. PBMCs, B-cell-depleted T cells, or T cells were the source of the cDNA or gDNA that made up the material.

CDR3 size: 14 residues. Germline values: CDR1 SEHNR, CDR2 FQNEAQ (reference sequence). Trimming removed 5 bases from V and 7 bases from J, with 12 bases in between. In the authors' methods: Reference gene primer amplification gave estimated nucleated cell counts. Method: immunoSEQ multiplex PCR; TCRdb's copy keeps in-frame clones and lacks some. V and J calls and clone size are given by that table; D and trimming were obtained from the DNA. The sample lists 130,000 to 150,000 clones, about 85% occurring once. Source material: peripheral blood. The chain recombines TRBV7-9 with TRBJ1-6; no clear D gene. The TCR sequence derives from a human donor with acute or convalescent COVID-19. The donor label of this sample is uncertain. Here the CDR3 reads CASSPFAENSPLHF. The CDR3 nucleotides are TGTGCCAGCAGCCCTTTTGCGGAAAATTCACCCCTCCACTTT.